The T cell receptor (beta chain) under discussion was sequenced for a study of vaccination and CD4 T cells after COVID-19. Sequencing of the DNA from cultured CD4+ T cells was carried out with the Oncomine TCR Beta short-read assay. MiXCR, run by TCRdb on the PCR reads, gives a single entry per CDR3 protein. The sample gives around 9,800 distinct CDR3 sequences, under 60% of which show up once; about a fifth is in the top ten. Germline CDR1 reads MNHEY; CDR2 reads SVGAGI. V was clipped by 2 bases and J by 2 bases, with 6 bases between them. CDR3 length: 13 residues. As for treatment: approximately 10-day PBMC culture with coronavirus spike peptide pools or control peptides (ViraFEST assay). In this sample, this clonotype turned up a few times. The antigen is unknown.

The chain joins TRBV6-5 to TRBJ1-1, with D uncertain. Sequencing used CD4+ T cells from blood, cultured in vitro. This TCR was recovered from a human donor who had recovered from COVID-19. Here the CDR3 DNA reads TGTGCCAGCAGTTACGCTGGAAACACTGAAGCTTTCTTT. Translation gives CASSYAGNTEAFF.